Detailed here is one T cell receptor beta chain. The data stem from a study of technical replicates of blood from a handful of donors. From germline, CDR1 is SGDLS and CDR2 YYNGEE. The CDR3 loop spans 19 amino acids. Trimming took 4 bases from V and 1 from J; bases not matched to a gene: 17. Assay used: immunoSEQ multiplex PCR; TCRdb lists only in-frame clones, some missing. In the table there are 65,000 to 85,000 clones, roughly 96% of which are singletons. The sequence derives from a human donor in good health. The chain carries TRBV9 and TRBJ1-1, with 9 nucleotides matching TRBD1. The sample consisted of T cells isolated from PBMCs. The CDR3 sequence: CASSPASGTGYDGNTEAFF. CDR3 DNA: TGTGCCAGCAGCCCCGCCTCAGGGACAGGGTATGATGGGAACACTGAAGCTTTCTTT.